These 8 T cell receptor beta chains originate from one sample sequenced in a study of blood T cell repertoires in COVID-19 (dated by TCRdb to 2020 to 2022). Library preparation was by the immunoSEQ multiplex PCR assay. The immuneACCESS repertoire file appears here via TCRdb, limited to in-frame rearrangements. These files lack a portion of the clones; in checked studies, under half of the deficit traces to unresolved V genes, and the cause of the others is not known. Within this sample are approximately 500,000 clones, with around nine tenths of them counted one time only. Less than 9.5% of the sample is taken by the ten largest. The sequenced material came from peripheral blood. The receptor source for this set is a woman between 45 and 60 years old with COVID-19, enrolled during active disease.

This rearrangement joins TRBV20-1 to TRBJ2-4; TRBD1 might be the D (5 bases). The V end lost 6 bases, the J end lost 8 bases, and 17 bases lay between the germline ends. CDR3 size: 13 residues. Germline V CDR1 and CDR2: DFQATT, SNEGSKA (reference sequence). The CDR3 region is CSASLGESYIQYF. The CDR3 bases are TGCAGTGCCAGTTTAGGGGAAAGTTACATTCAGTACTTC.

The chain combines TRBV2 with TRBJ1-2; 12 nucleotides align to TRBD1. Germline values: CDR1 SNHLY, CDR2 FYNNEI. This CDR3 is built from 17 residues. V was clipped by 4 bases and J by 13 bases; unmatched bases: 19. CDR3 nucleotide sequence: TGTGCCAGCAGTGCACTGTCCTTGGGACAGGGGGCCGCCCCCCCCACCTTC. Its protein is CASSALSLGQGAAPPTF.

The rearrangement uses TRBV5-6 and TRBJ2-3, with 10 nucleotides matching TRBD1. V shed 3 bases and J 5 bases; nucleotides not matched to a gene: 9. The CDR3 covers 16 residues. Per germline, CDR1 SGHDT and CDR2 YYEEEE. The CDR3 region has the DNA TGTGCCAGCAGCTCCCGAGACAGGGGGCGCCTAGATACGCAGTATTTT. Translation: CASSSRDRGRLDTQYF.

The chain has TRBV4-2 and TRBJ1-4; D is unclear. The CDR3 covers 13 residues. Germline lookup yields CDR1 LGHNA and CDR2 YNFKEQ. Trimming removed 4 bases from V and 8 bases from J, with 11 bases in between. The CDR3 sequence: CASSPSRGEKLFF. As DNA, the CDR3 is TGTGCCAGCAGCCCCTCCCGGGGAGAAAAACTGTTTTTT.

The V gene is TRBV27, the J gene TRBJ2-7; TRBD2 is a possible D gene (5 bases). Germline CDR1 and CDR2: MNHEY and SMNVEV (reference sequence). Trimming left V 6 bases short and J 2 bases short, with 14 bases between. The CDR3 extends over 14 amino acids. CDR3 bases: TGTGCCAGCAGCCTTAGGAGGCAGGCCTACGAGCAGTACTTC. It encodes CASSLRRQAYEQYF.

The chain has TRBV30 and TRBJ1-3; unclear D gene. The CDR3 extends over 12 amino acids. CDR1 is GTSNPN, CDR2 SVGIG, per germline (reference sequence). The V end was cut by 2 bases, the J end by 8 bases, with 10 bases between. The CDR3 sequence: CAWSLGGDTIYF. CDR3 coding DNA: TGTGCCTGGAGTCTAGGCGGAGACACCATATATTTT.

CDR3 nucleotide sequence: TGTGCCAGCAGTTTCGCACGGGGGGCTCGGAGTGAGCAGTTCTTC. Translated, it gives CASSFARGARSEQFF. The V gene is TRBV27, the J gene TRBJ2-1; perhaps TRBD2 as D (7 bases). This CDR3 contains 15 residues. V was pared by 3 bases and J by 9 bases, with 18 bases between. Germline CDR1 reads MNHEY; CDR2 reads SMNVEV (reference sequence).

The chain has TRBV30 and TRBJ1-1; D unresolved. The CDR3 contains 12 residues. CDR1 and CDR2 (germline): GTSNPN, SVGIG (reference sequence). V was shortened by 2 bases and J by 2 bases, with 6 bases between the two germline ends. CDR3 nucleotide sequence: TGTGCCTGGAGTTTAGATAACACTGAAGCTTTCTTT. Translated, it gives CAWSLDNTEAFF. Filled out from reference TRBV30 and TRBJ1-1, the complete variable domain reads SQTIHQWPATLVQPVGSPLSLECTVEGTSNPNLYWYRQAAGRGLQLLFYSVGIGQISSEVPQNLSASRPQDRQFILSSKKLLLSDSGFYLCAWSLDNTEAFFGQGTRLTVV.